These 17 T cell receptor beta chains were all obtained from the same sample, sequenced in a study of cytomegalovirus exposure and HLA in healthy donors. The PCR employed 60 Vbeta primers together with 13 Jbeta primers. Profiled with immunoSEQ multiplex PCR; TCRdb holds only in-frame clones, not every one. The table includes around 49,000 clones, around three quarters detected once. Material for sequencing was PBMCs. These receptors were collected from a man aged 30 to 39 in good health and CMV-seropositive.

DNA for the CDR3: TGCGCCAGCAGCCAAGACGAGAGGCCTAGATCTTCTGGGGCCAACGTCCTGACTTTC. Amino acids: CASSQDERPRSSGANVLTF. The V gene is TRBV4-1, the J gene TRBJ2-6; D is unclear. This CDR3 comprises 19 residues. CDR1 and CDR2 (germline): MGHRA, YSYEKL. V was trimmed by 0 bases and J by 1 base, leaving 16 bases between them.

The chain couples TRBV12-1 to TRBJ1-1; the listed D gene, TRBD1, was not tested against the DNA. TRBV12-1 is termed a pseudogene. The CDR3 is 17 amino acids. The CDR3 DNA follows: TGTGCCAGCAGCTTTGCGGGGATGACAGGCTGGACCACTGAAGCTTTCTTT. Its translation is CASSFAGMTGWTTEAFF.

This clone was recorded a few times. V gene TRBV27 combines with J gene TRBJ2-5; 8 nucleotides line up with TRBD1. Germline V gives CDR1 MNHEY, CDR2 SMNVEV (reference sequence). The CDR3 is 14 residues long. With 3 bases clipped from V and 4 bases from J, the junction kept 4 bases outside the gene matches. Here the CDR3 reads CASSLQGAGETQYF. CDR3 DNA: TGTGCCAGCAGTTTGCAGGGGGCTGGAGAGACCCAGTACTTC.

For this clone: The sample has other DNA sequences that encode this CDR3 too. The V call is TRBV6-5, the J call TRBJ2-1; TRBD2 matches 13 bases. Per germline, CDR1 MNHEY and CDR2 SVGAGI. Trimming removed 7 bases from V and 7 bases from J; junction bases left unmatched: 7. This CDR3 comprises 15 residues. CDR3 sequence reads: CASTPGTSGTNEQFF. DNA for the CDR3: TGTGCCAGCACCCCAGGGACTAGCGGGACGAATGAGCAGTTCTTC.

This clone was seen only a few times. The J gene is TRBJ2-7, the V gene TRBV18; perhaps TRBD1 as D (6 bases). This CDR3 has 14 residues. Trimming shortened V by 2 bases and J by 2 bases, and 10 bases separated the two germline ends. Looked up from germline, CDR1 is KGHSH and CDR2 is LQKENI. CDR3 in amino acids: CASSPETGTYEQYF. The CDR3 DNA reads TGTGCCAGCTCACCAGAGACAGGTACCTACGAGCAGTACTTC. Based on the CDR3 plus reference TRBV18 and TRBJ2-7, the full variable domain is NAGVMQNPRHLVRRRGQEARLRCSPMKGHSHVYWYRQLPEEGLKFMVYLQKENIIDESGMPKERFSAEFPKEGPSILRIQQVVRGDSAAYFCASSPETGTYEQYFGPGTRLTVT.

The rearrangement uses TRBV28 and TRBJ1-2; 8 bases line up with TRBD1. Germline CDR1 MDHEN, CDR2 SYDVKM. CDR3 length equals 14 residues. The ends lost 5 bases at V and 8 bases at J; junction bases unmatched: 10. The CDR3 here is CASSPPHGTGGYTF. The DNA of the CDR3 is TGTGCCAGCAGTCCACCCCACGGGACAGGAGGCTACACCTTC.

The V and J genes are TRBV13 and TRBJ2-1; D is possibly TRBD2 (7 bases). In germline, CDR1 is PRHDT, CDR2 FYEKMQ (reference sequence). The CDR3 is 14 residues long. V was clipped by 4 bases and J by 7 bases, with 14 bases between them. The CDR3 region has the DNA TGTGCCAGCAGCTCCCGGAAGGGGGGGAATGAGCAGTTCTTC. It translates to CASSSRKGGNEQFF.

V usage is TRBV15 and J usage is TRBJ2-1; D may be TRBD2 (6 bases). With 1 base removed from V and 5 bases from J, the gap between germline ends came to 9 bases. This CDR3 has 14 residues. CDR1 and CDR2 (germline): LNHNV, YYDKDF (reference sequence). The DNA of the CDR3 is TGTGCCACCAGCAGAGGGGACTCGGACAATGAGCAGTTCTTC. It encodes CATSRGDSDNEQFF.

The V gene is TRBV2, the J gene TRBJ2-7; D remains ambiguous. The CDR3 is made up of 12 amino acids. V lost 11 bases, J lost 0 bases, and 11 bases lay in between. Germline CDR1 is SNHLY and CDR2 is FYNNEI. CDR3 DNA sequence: TGTGCCTCCAAGAGGTTCTCCTACGAGCAGTACTTC. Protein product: CASKRFSYEQYF.

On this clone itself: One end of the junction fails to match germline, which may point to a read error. The CDR3 spells CPSSFPGQSPLHF. In DNA form, the CDR3 reads TGTCCCAGCAGCTTCCCGGGACAATCACCCCTCCACTTT. J is TRBJ1-6 and V is TRBV7-9; TRBD1 is a possible D gene (6 bases). The CDR3 consists of 13 residues. Germline CDR1 is SEHNR and CDR2 is FQNEAQ (reference sequence).

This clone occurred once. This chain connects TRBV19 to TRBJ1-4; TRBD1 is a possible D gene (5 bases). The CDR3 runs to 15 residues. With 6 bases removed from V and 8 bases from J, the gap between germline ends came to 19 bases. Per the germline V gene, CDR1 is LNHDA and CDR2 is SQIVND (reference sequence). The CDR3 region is CASRRSGREGEKLFF. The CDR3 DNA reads TGTGCCAGTAGGAGGTCTGGCAGGGAAGGCGAAAAACTGTTTTTT. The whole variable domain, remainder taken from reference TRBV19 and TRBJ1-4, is DGGITQSPKYLFRKEGQNVTLSCEQNLNHDAMYWYRQDPGQGLRLIYYSQIVNDFQKGDIAEGYSVSREKKESFPLTVTSAQKNPTAFYLCASRRSGREGEKLFFGSGTQLSVL.

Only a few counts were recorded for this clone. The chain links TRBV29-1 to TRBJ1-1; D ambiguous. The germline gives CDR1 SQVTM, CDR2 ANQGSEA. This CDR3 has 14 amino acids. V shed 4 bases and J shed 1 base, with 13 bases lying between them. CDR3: CSVGGGTGNTEAFF. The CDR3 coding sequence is TGCAGCGTTGGAGGTGGCACCGGGAACACTGAAGCTTTCTTT.

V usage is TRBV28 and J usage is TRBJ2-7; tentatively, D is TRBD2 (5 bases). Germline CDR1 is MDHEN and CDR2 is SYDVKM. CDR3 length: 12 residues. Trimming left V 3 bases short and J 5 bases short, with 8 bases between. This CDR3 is CASSFRGHEQYF. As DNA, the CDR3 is TGTGCCAGCAGTTTTAGAGGGCACGAGCAGTACTTC.

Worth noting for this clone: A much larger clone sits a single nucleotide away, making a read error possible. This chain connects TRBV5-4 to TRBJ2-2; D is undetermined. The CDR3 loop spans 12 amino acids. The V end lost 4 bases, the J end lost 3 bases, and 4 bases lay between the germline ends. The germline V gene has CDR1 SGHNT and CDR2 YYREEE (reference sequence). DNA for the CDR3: TGTGCCAGCAGCCGGGACACCGGGGAGCTGTTTTTT. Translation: CASSRDTGELFF. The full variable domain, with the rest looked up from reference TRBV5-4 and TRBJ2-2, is ETGVTQSPTHLIKTRGQQVTLRCSSQSGHNTVSWYQQALGQGPQFIFQYYREEENGRGNFPPRFSGLQFPNYSSELNVNALELDDSALYLCASSRDTGELFFGEGSRLTVL.

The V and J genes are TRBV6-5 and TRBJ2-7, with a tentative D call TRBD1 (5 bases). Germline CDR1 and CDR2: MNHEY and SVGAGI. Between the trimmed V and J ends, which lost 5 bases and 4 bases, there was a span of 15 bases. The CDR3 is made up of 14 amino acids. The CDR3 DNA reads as TGTGCCAGCAGTGACCAGGGTAGGCGATACGAGCAGTACTTC. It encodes CASSDQGRRYEQYF.

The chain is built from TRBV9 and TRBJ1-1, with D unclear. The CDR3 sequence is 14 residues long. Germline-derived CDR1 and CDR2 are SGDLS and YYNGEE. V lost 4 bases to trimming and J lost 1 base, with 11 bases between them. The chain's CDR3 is CASSPRSGNTEAFF. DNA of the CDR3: TGTGCCAGCAGCCCCAGATCGGGGAACACTGAAGCTTTCTTT.

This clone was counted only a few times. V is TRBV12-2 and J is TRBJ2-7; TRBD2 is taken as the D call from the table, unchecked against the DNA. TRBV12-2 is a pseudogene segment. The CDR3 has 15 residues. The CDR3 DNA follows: TGTGCAAGTCGCTCCATGCCTAGCGGGGGATACGAGCAGTACTTC. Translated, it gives CASRSMPSGGYEQYF.